The text below deals with one TCR beta chain. The antigen is not known. A single base separates this from a much larger clone, so it may be a read error. Extraction yielded at least 6 micrograms of total RNA per sample. The sample is drawn from a study of blood T cells in healthy people across ages. General observations from the study: Aged donors had fewer naive CD4+ cells and lower diversity than long-lived donors.

Trimming pared 6 bases from V and 6 bases from J, leaving 15 bases between. The length of the CDR3 is 14 residues. The germline V gene has CDR1 ENHRY and CDR2 SYGVKD. A sample-barcoded 5' primer and a J-beta primer mix were used in a second PCR of roughly 7 to 12 cycles. From the 5' RACE reads, TCRdb called clonotypes with MiXCR, one entry per CDR3 protein. The table lists roughly 1,700,000 distinct CDR3 sequences, about 28% of them singletons. The sequenced material came from blood. The rearrangement uses TRBV10-3 and TRBJ2-1; a weak D match, TRBD2 (6 bases). The clonotype comes from a woman aged 25 to 39 in good health. CDR3 in DNA: TGTGCCATCAGCCCGAGACTAGATCTCAATGAGCAGTTCTTC. Translated, it gives CAISPRLDLNEQFF.